Listed here are 3 T cell receptor beta chains from one sample, sequenced in a study of blood T cell repertoires in COVID-19. Measured with immunoSEQ multiplex PCR; TCRdb has only the in-frame clones, and not every one. The sample has some 300,000 clones, around 90% seen once. The sample was peripheral blood. The source of these receptors is a man between 65 and 85 years old with acute or convalescent COVID-19.

This chain joins TRBV7-7 and TRBJ2-1; possibly TRBD2 for D (5 bases). This CDR3 contains 13 residues. Trimming stripped 5 bases from V and 8 bases from J, with 13 bases between. Germline V gene data show CDR1 as SSHAT and CDR2 as FNYEAQ (reference sequence). The CDR3 DNA reads as TGTGCCAGCAGCAAAGAGGGTGGGCATGAGCAGTTCTTC. As protein: CASSKEGGHEQFF.

This chain uses TRBV9 with TRBJ1-6; 7 bases match TRBD1. CDR3 size: 14 residues. Germline CDR1 and CDR2: SGDLS and YYNGEE. J was trimmed by 7 bases and V by 3 bases; bases with no gene match: 4. The CDR3 DNA follows: TGTGCCAGCAGCGGGGGACAGCAGAATTCACCCCTCCACTTT. Protein sequence: CASSGGQQNSPLHF.

V is TRBV6-2 or TRBV6-3 and J is TRBJ2-1; TRBD2 agrees at 13 bases. The germline V gene encodes CDR1 MNHEY and CDR2 SVGEGT. The CDR3 sequence is 16 residues long. V gave up 0 bases and J gave up 8 bases; unmatched junction bases: 4. The CDR3 reads CASSYSWTSGSYEQFF. DNA for the CDR3: TGTGCCAGCAGTTACTCGTGGACTAGCGGGAGCTATGAGCAGTTCTTC.